This is a list of T cell receptor beta chains from one sample in a study of cytomegalovirus exposure and HLA in healthy donors. Some clones are missing from TCRdb's copy, which holds only in-frame ones; the method was immunoSEQ multiplex PCR. Of over 110,000 clones in the sample, 70% to 80% were seen once. The sample taken for sequencing was PBMCs. All receptors come from a female donor in good health and CMV-seronegative. Each CDR3 is given with its conserved first and last residue.

V gene	CDR3 protein
TRBV27	CASSREADLRGEQYF
TRBV7-2	CASSLGGSDNSPLHF
TRBV18	CASSPSTGNTEAFF
TRBV5-6	CASSLVDRGGYTF
TRBV30	CAWSAGQGLLDKLFF
TRBV14	CASSQLQGVTDTQYF
TRBV7-2	CASSTTSGRPDTQYF
TRBV29-1	CSVVGTEAPEQFF
TRBV2	CASSRQGYEQYF
TRBV23-1	CAKQTRNRGSADTQYF
TRBV6-5	CASTGGDTEAFF
TRBV29-1	CSVEAGGETQYF
TRBV4-1	CASSQEWGTGGSGANVLTF
TRBV2	CASREGSGAGELFF
TRBV4-3	CASSQGAGGRGGELFF